One and the same sample provided the 19 T cell receptor beta chains below, sequenced in a study of blood T cell repertoires in COVID-19 (TCRdb year 2020). Library creation used the immunoSEQ multiplex PCR assay. This is the immuneACCESS table as TCRdb keeps it, with only in-frame sequences that have V and J called. A part of the clones is gone; compared with another copy, unresolved V genes explain less than half, and the rest is unexplained. The sample contains some 180,000 clones, more than 60% of them found a single time. The ten biggest clones cover around an eighth of the sample. The sample comprised peripheral blood. These receptors all come from a man aged 50 to 59 who had recovered from COVID-19.

This chain uses TRBV18 with TRBJ1-1, with D tentatively TRBD1 (5 bases). Germline loops: CDR1 KGHSH, CDR2 LQKENI. V lost 2 bases to trimming and J lost 3 bases, with 19 bases between them. The CDR3 runs to 17 residues. For the CDR3, the DNA is TGTGCCAGCTCACCAATCGGCCAGGGAATTATGGACACTGAAGCTTTCTTT. As protein: CASSPIGQGIMDTEAFF.

For this clone: Other nucleotide sequences from this sample produce the same CDR3. The chain joins TRBV24-1 to TRBJ2-1; TRBD1 matches 7 bases. V lost 4 bases and J lost 7; bases outside the gene matches: 0. Looked up from germline, CDR1 is KGHDR and CDR2 is SFDVKD. The CDR3 has 12 residues. In nucleotides, the CDR3 is TGTGCCACCAGTGACAGGGGGAATGAGCAGTTCTTC. Residues: CATSDRGNEQFF.

The chain joins TRBV6-5 to TRBJ2-1; 9 bases are a match to TRBD2. The CDR3 totals 16 residues. Looked up from germline, CDR1 is MNHEY and CDR2 is SVGAGI. V shed 0 bases, J shed 6 bases, and the junction held 6 bases outside the gene matches. CDR3 amino acids: CASSYSIAGDGNEQFF. The DNA for the CDR3 is TGTGCCAGCAGTTACTCGATAGCGGGAGATGGCAATGAGCAGTTCTTC.

The chain joins TRBV19 to TRBJ2-7; 7 positions agree with TRBD1. There are 13 residues in the CDR3. V lost 5 bases and J lost 6; bases outside the gene matches: 7. Germline CDR1 and CDR2: LNHDA and SQIVND (reference sequence). The CDR3 spells CASSVTGSREQYF. The CDR3 nucleotides are TGTGCCAGTAGTGTGACAGGGAGCCGCGAGCAGTACTTC. The full variable domain, its missing parts supplied by reference TRBV19 and TRBJ2-7, is DGGITQSPKYLFRKEGQNVTLSCEQNLNHDAMYWYRQDPGQGLRLIYYSQIVNDFQKGDIAEGYSVSREKKESFPLTVTSAQKNPTAFYLCASSVTGSREQYFGPGTRLTVT.

This chain links TRBV7-2 with TRBJ2-7; TRBD2 agrees at 10 bases. V lost 5 bases to trimming and J lost 4 bases; unmatched junction nucleotides: 8. CDR3 length: 15 amino acids. Germline CDR1 is SGHTA and CDR2 is FQGNSA. CDR3 amino acids: CASSLSSGSGYEQYF. The CDR3 coding sequence is TGTGCCAGCAGCCTATCTAGCGGGAGTGGGTACGAGCAGTACTTC.

The gene calls are TRBV28 and TRBJ2-3; D ambiguous. Per germline, CDR1 MDHEN and CDR2 SYDVKM. CDR3 size: 13 residues. Trimming stripped 11 bases from V and 0 bases from J, with 12 bases between. The CDR3 spells CAGQNPSTDTQYF. DNA of the CDR3: TGTGCCGGGCAAAACCCTAGCACAGATACGCAGTATTTT.

This clone occurred a few times. The rearrangement uses TRBV19 and TRBJ2-2; D remains unclear. The length of the CDR3 is 13 residues. Germline CDR1 reads LNHDA; CDR2 reads SQIVND (reference sequence). V was clipped by 2 bases and J by 7 bases, with 8 bases between them. CDR3 DNA: TGTGCCAGTAGTATAACCGGTTACGGGGAGCTGTTTTTT. Translation: CASSITGYGELFF.

The chain employs TRBV3-1 (or the pseudogene TRBV3-2) and TRBJ2-7; 7 nucleotides line up with TRBD2. The CDR3 consists of 15 residues. CDR1 is LGHDT, CDR2 YNNKEL, per germline (reference sequence). The V gene end was trimmed by 4 bases and the J gene end by 2 bases; junction bases not matched to a gene: 8. CDR3 sequence: CASSLSGPYPYEQYF. The CDR3, as DNA: TGTGCCAGCAGCCTTAGCGGGCCTTATCCCTACGAGCAGTACTTC.

The chain carries TRBV6-5 and TRBJ2-7; D is possibly TRBD2 (5 bases). The CDR3 has 14 amino acids. The V end was cut by 4 bases, the J end by 0 bases, with 10 bases between. Germline V gene lookup returns CDR1 MNHEY and CDR2 SVGAGI. CDR3 coding DNA: TGTGCCAGCAGTTCGGACTCCTACTCCTACGAGCAGTACTTC. Translation gives CASSSDSYSYEQYF.

This chain uses TRBV18 with TRBJ2-1; the match to TRBD2 covers 12 bases. With V trimmed by 5 bases and J by 8 bases, 16 bases remained unmatched. This CDR3 contains 18 residues. CDR1 KGHSH and CDR2 LQKENI come from the germline V gene. The CDR3 nucleotides are TGTGCCAGCTCATCACGGCTAGCGGGAGGGCCTACCCACGATGAGCAGTTCTTC. This gives the protein CASSSRLAGGPTHDEQFF.

The chain combines TRBV2 with TRBJ2-1; 8 bases are a match to TRBD2. CDR3 length: 14 amino acids. With V trimmed by 5 bases and J by 2 bases, 2 bases remained unmatched. Germline V gives CDR1 SNHLY, CDR2 FYNNEI. The CDR3 here is CASSPGLAYNEQFF. CDR3 nucleotide sequence: TGTGCCAGCAGTCCGGGACTAGCCTACAATGAGCAGTTCTTC. The full variable domain, rest sourced from reference TRBV2 and TRBJ2-1, is EPEVTQTPSHQVTQMGQEVILRCVPISNHLYFYWYRQILGQKVEFLVSFYNNEISEKSEIFDDQFSVERPDGSNFTLKIRSTKLEDSAMYFCASSPGLAYNEQFFGPGTRLTVL.

CDR3 protein: CASSYAGVRDTQYF. The CDR3 coding sequence is TGTGCCAGCAGTTATGCGGGAGTCCGTGATACGCAGTATTTT. This rearrangement joins TRBV6-5 to TRBJ2-3; 7 bases align to TRBD2. V lost 3 bases, J lost 6 bases, and 6 bases stayed unmatched. This CDR3 comprises 14 residues. Germline V gives CDR1 MNHEY, CDR2 SVGAGI.

The table lists this clone with a few counts. The V gene is TRBV5-1, the J gene TRBJ2-5; 8 nucleotides match TRBD1. With V trimmed by 4 bases and J by 5 bases, 7 bases remained unmatched. The germline V gene has CDR1 SGHRS and CDR2 YFSETQ. The CDR3 is 14 residues long. CDR3 sequence reads: CASSPGGRGETQYF. DNA for the CDR3: TGCGCCAGCAGCCCAGGGGGCCGTGGTGAGACCCAGTACTTC. The variable domain in full, completed from reference TRBV5-1 and TRBJ2-5, reads KAGVTQTPRYLIKTRGQQVTLSCSPISGHRSVSWYQQTPGQGLQFLFEYFSETQRNKGNFPGRFSGRQFSNSRSEMNVSTLELGDSALYLCASSPGGRGETQYFGPGTRLLVL.

This clone came up a few times. This chain uses TRBV3-1 (or the pseudogene TRBV3-2) with TRBJ2-1; 10 positions agree with TRBD2. This CDR3 comprises 13 residues. Trimming at V came to 7 bases and at J to 7 bases, leaving 4 bases not matched to a gene. CDR1 and CDR2 from the germline V gene are LGHDT and YNNKEL (reference sequence). The CDR3 loop reads CASTSGSGNEQFF. Written as DNA, the CDR3 is TGTGCCAGCACTAGCGGGAGTGGTAATGAGCAGTTCTTC.

The V gene is TRBV7-3, the J gene TRBJ2-1; 7 positions match TRBD2. Trimming took 5 bases from V and 3 from J; bases not matched to a gene: 10. Germline CDR1 is SGHTA and CDR2 is FQGTGA. This CDR3 is 16 amino acids long. CDR3 sequence reads: CASSPQLATLYNEQFF. In DNA, the CDR3 is TGTGCCAGCAGCCCTCAACTAGCGACGCTCTACAATGAGCAGTTCTTC.

This CDR3 is CASSSTSNTIYF. DNA for the CDR3: TGTGCCAGCAGTTCTACTTCAAACACCATATATTTT. V is TRBV12-3 or TRBV12-4 and J is TRBJ1-3; D ambiguous. Trimming cost V 4 bases and J 6 bases, with 7 bases left between them. The CDR3 is 12 residues long.

This clone was recorded only once. The rearrangement links TRBV30 to TRBJ2-1; 9 bases map to TRBD2. Trimming removed 0 bases from V and 4 bases from J; junction bases left unmatched: 13. Germline loops: CDR1 GTSNPN, CDR2 SVGIG (reference sequence). The CDR3 is 18 amino acids. CDR3 in amino acids: CAWSVRLAGRAPYNEQFF. The CDR3 DNA reads TGTGCCTGGAGTGTACGTCTAGCGGGAAGAGCCCCTTACAATGAGCAGTTCTTC. Full variable domain (rest looked up from reference TRBV30 and TRBJ2-1): SQTIHQWPATLVQPVGSPLSLECTVEGTSNPNLYWYRQAAGRGLQLLFYSVGIGQISSEVPQNLSASRPQDRQFILSSKKLLLSDSGFYLCAWSVRLAGRAPYNEQFFGPGTRLTVL.

The genes are TRBV19 and TRBJ1-1; no reliable D call. The CDR3 loop spans 13 amino acids. CDR1 and CDR2 (germline): LNHDA, SQIVND (reference sequence). V gave up 5 bases and J gave up 1 base, with 8 bases separating them. CDR3 DNA sequence: TGTGCCAGTAGTCGTAACGGGAACACTGAAGCTTTCTTT. Translation: CASSRNGNTEAFF.

The chain carries TRBV13 and TRBJ2-7; 8 nucleotides line up with TRBD2. The CDR3 loop spans 13 amino acids. V dropped 5 bases and J dropped 3; count of bases not matched to a gene: 3. Germline-derived CDR1 and CDR2 are PRHDT and FYEKMQ (reference sequence). The CDR3 spells CASSPGLGYEQYF. In nucleotides, the CDR3 is TGTGCCAGCAGCCCGGGACTAGGCTACGAGCAGTACTTC.